Listed below are T cell receptor beta chains from one sample, sequenced in a study of beta chain features in type 1 diabetes. TCRdb's table, derived via immunoSEQ multiplex PCR, lists solely in-frame clones and lacks some. The sample gives roughly 330,000 clones, approximately 13% of which show up once; 0.015% is in the top ten. Sample: naive CD4+ T cells from blood. The receptors originated from a young woman with type 1 diabetes. The CDR3 runs from the conserved cysteine through the conserved F or W. D genes are given only for firm matches. Some rows mark clone size as missing; the rest say once, few, many or name a class of expanded clone.

cdr3_nt	cdr3_aa	v_call	j_call	d_call	clone_size
TGTGCCAGCAGCTCCACCGCTAGCGGGAGGGTCCACAATGAGCAGTTCTTC	CASSSTASGRVHNEQFF	TRBV7-6	TRBJ2-1	TRBD2	few
TGTGCCAGCAGCTTAGCAGGACACCTTCGGGAGACCCAGTACTTC	CASSLAGHLRETQYF	TRBV7-9	TRBJ2-5	.	few
TGTGCCAGCAGCCCGTGGGGGGGAGAGACCCAGTACTTC	CASSPWGGETQYF	TRBV7-8	TRBJ2-5	TRBD2	.
TGCAGCGTTCTCACGACAGGGGGCATCACCGGGGAGCTGTTTTTT	CSVLTTGGITGELFF	TRBV29-1	TRBJ2-2	TRBD1	.
TGTGCCTGGACCGTAGACAGACTCTTCTACAATGAGCAGTTCTTC	CAWTVDRLFYNEQFF	TRBV30	TRBJ2-1	.	few
TGCAGCGTCCGTAGCGGGAGCATCACCGGGGAGCTGTTTTTT	CSVRSGSITGELFF	TRBV29-1	TRBJ2-2	TRBD2	few
TGTGCCAGCTCACCACTTGGACAGGGGTCCTACGAGCAGTACTTC	CASSPLGQGSYEQYF	TRBV18	TRBJ2-7	TRBD1	.
TGTGCCATCAGCCCGGGACTAGCTTACAATGAGCAGTTCTTC	CAISPGLAYNEQFF	TRBV10-3	TRBJ2-1	TRBD2	.
TGTGCCACCAAGGACTCTAGCGGAGATACGCAGTATTTT	CATKDSSGDTQYF	TRBV10-3	TRBJ2-3	TRBD2	few
TGTGCCAGCAGCTTTCCTGGGGACAGGGGTGGCTACACCTTC	CASSFPGDRGGYTF	TRBV11-1	TRBJ1-2	TRBD1	few
TGTGCCAGCAGTTTACGCCAGTCATATGAGCAGTTCTTC	CASSLRQSYEQFF	TRBV28	TRBJ2-1	.	.
TGTGCCTCAAGGGAGGGGACCTACGAGCAGTACTTC	CASREGTYEQYF	TRBV30	TRBJ2-7	TRBD2	few
TGTGCCTGGAGAGCCCCCGGGCAGGGGGCAGGCTATGGCTACACCTTC	CAWRAPGQGAGYGYTF	TRBV30	TRBJ1-2	TRBD1	.
TGTGCCAGCAGCTACGGGGGACAGGGCCCATACACTGAAGCTTTCTTT	CASSYGGQGPYTEAFF	TRBV5-6	TRBJ1-1	TRBD1	few
TGTGCCAGCACCCTGGGGGGAAGGGACTATGGCTACACCTTC	CASTLGGRDYGYTF	TRBV28	TRBJ1-2	.	.
TGTGCCAGCAGTTTTGCGGTCTCCTACAATGAGCAGTTCTTC	CASSFAVSYNEQFF	TRBV28	TRBJ2-1	.	.
TGTGCCAGCAGTTACTCAGGGACAGAGAACTATGGCTACACCTTC	CASSYSGTENYGYTF	TRBV6-6	TRBJ1-2	TRBD1	few
TGTGCCAGCAGTTTGGTACACAGAGGGTCGGGTGAGCAGTTCTTC	CASSLVHRGSGEQFF	TRBV28	TRBJ2-1	.	few
TGTGCCATCAGTGATGTCTTAGATACGCAGTATTTT	CAISDVLDTQYF	TRBV10-3	TRBJ2-3	.	.
TGCAGCGTTGAGTTGGTGACGGGGGATGATCAGCCCCAGCATTTT	CSVELVTGDDQPQHF	TRBV29-1	TRBJ1-5	.	.
TGTGCCAGCAGCTTAGGGGCGTCCTACAATGAGCAGTTCTTC	CASSLGASYNEQFF	TRBV7-2	TRBJ2-1	.	.
TGTGCCTGGGGGGGGGCGGGGTGGAACACCGGGGAGCTGTTTTTT	CAWGGAGWNTGELFF	TRBV30	TRBJ2-2	.	.
TGTGCCACCAGCAATAGCGGGAGAGGCAATGAGCAGTTCTTC	CATSNSGRGNEQFF	TRBV15	TRBJ2-1	TRBD2	.
TGTGCCAGCAGCGTCGGGCGGGGTCGCGCATGGGGCTACACCTTC	CASSVGRGRAWGYTF	TRBV9	TRBJ1-2	.	.
TGTGCCACCAGCAGAGCTCGGGGAGGAGAGACCCAGTACTTC	CATSRARGGETQYF	TRBV15	TRBJ2-5	.	.
TGTGCCTGGAGCCGAAGCTTCAATGAGCAGTTCTTC	CAWSRSFNEQFF	TRBV30	TRBJ2-1	.	.
TGCGCCAGCTCCCGGGCGACTAGCGGGAGGGCCAATGAGCAGTTCTTC	CASSRATSGRANEQFF	TRBV5-1	TRBJ2-1	TRBD2	few
TGTGCCAGCAGCTTAGGGGCAGGGTTAGCTTTCTTT	CASSLGAGLAFF	TRBV7-2	TRBJ1-1	.	few
TGTGCCAGTAGTATCGCCCATCAGATTATTAACATTCAGTACTTC	CASSIAHQIINIQYF	TRBV19	TRBJ2-4	.	.
TGCGCCAGCAGCCTTACGGGGGATGGACAGCCCCAGCATTTT	CASSLTGDGQPQHF	TRBV5-1	TRBJ1-5	.	.
TGTGCCAGCAGCCAAGACAGATACAATGAGCAGTTCTTC	CASSQDRYNEQFF	TRBV14	TRBJ2-1	.	few
TGTGCCACCAGCAGAGCCAGCGGGGCCTCCTACGAGCAGTACTTC	CATSRASGASYEQYF	TRBV15	TRBJ2-7	TRBD2	few
TGCGCCAGCAGCGGGGCGACTAGTCGCGGAAGGAGAGGCACAGATACGCAGTATTTT	CASSGATSRGRRGTDTQYF	TRBV5-1	TRBJ2-3	.	few
TGTGCCTGGAATATGCAGGGAATTTACACTGAAGCTTTCTTT	CAWNMQGIYTEAFF	TRBV30	TRBJ1-1	.	few
TGTGCCAGCAGTGGGGGCGCGAGCTCCTACAATGAGCAGTTCTTC	CASSGGASSYNEQFF	TRBV9	TRBJ2-1	.	.
TGTGCCAGCAGCCCCATAGGGGGCTACAATGAGCAGTTCTTC	CASSPIGGYNEQFF	TRBV11-2	TRBJ2-1	.	few
TGTGCCAGCAGCCAGACACAGGGTTACACTGAAGCTTTCTTT	CASSQTQGYTEAFF	TRBV2	TRBJ1-1	.	few
TGTGCCAGCGCACTTGTCGGCACAGATACGCAGTATTTT	CASALVGTDTQYF	TRBV27	TRBJ2-3	.	.
TGTGCCACCAGCAGAGTTAGCGGTCCCACAGATACGCAGTATTTT	CATSRVSGPTDTQYF	TRBV15	TRBJ2-3	.	few
TGTGCCAGCAGTTTGGGTCGCCGGGAGGTGCCTCTGCGGTACTTC	CASSLGRREVPLRYF	TRBV28	TRBJ2-7	TRBD2	.
TGCGCCGAAGGGGCCTCTTGGACCCAGTACTTC	CAEGASWTQYF	TRBV10-1	TRBJ2-5	.	.
TGTGCCAGCAGCCCGGGGGGCGGGGGCGTCGGGGAGCTGTTTTTT	CASSPGGGGVGELFF	TRBV9	TRBJ2-2	.	.
TGTGCCAGCAGCTTGCTCGGGTCTAGCGGGATTTGGACGAATGAGCAGTTCTTC	CASSLLGSSGIWTNEQFF	TRBV5-4	TRBJ2-1	TRBD2	few
TGCAGCGTTGATGCCCTACATACGCAGTATTTT	CSVDALHTQYF	TRBV29-1	TRBJ2-3	.	few
TGCGCCACCGCGGGAATTGGGTACTATGGCTACACCTTC	CATAGIGYYGYTF	TRBV5-1	TRBJ1-2	.	few